Listed below are T cell receptor beta chains from one sample, sequenced in a study of cytomegalovirus exposure and HLA in healthy donors. The data were produced by immunoSEQ multiplex PCR, yet TCRdb's version contains in-frame clones alone and is incomplete. Among some 170,000 clones listed, about two thirds were seen once. The sequencing sample was made of PBMCs. Every receptor here comes from a woman between 25 and 40 years old in good health and CMV-seronegative. CDR3s include the opening cysteine and the closing phenylalanine or tryptophan. Fields, in order: clone size, D gene, V gene, J gene, CDR3 DNA, CDR3 protein. The D gene is left open where the match is weak. The size of a clone is reported for some rows only, either as once, few or many, or as a class for expanded clones.

size: NA
D: NA
V: TRBV2
J: TRBJ1-5
DNA: TGTGCCAGCAGTGAAGGTGAGGAGCACAATCAGCCCCAGCATTTT
CDR3: CASSEGEEHNQPQHF

size: NA
D: NA
V: TRBV29-1
J: TRBJ2-1
DNA: TGCAGCGTTGAATCTGGGGAGGACTCCTACAATGAGCAGTTCTTC
CDR3: CSVESGEDSYNEQFF

size: NA
D: NA
V: TRBV7-3
J: TRBJ2-1
DNA: TGTGCCAGCAGCTTAAGCTCGGCGGGGGCGGGATATGAGCAGTTCTTC
CDR3: CASSLSSAGAGYEQFF

size: NA
D: NA
V: TRBV28
J: TRBJ1-5
DNA: TGTGCCAGCAGACCTCCAGGGGATCAGCCCCAGCATTTT
CDR3: CASRPPGDQPQHF

size: NA
D: TRBD2
V: TRBV28
J: TRBJ2-7
DNA: TGTGCCAGCAGGACTAGCGACTACGAGCAGTACTTC
CDR3: CASRTSDYEQYF

size: NA
D: TRBD2
V: TRBV28
J: TRBJ2-1
DNA: TGTGCCAGCAGTCCCCAAGGACCGGGAGGTGAGCAGTTCTTC
CDR3: CASSPQGPGGEQFF

size: NA
D: TRBD1
V: TRBV6-1
J: TRBJ1-2
DNA: TGTGCCAGCAGTGATGGACAGGGGGTCTATGGCTACACCTTC
CDR3: CASSDGQGVYGYTF

size: NA
D: TRBD2
V: TRBV25-1
J: TRBJ2-1
DNA: TGTGCCAGCAGTGACTCTAGCGGGAGATCCTACAATGAGCAGTTCTTC
CDR3: CASSDSSGRSYNEQFF

size: NA
D: TRBD1
V: TRBV28
J: TRBJ2-1
DNA: TGTGCCAGCAGTTCCATCACCGGGACAGCTTACAATGAGCAGTTCTTC
CDR3: CASSSITGTAYNEQFF

size: NA
D: TRBD1
V: TRBV5-1
J: TRBJ2-2
DNA: TGCGCCAGCCGCAACCCGGGACAGGAGAACACCGGGGAGCTGTTTTTT
CDR3: CASRNPGQENTGELFF

size: NA
D: NA
V: TRBV10-3
J: TRBJ2-3
DNA: TGTGCCATCAGTGAGAGCGGAACAGATACGCAGTATTTT
CDR3: CAISESGTDTQYF

size: NA
D: NA
V: TRBV5-4
J: TRBJ2-1
DNA: TGTGCCAGCAGCTTCCCGACAGGAAAGTTCAATGAGCAGTTCTTC
CDR3: CASSFPTGKFNEQFF

size: NA
D: TRBD2
V: TRBV7-7
J: TRBJ2-5
DNA: TGTGCTAGCAGCTCGAAGACTAGCGGGAGTGTAATACAAGAGACCCAGTACTTC
CDR3: CASSSKTSGSVIQETQYF

size: NA
D: TRBD2
V: TRBV7-6
J: TRBJ2-1
DNA: TGTGCCAGCAGCCAAGGGGGACTAGCTGGGGGTGAGCAGTTCTTC
CDR3: CASSQGGLAGGEQFF

size: NA
D: TRBD2
V: TRBV27
J: TRBJ2-2
DNA: TGTGCCAGCAGTTTATCGGCCGGGGGGGCAACCGGGGAGCTGTTTTTT
CDR3: CASSLSAGGATGELFF

size: once
D: TRBD1
V: TRBV6-5
J: TRBJ1-6
DNA: TGTGCCAGCAGGCCGGACAGGGATTATAATTCACCCCTCCACTTT
CDR3: CASRPDRDYNSPLHF

size: NA
D: TRBD1
V: TRBV9
J: TRBJ2-2
DNA: TGTGCCAGCAGCACCGCAGGGGGCTTCACCGGGGAGCTGTTTTTT
CDR3: CASSTAGGFTGELFF

size: NA
D: TRBD2
V: TRBV5-4
J: TRBJ2-6
DNA: TGTGCCAGCACCAGGGCAGCGGGGGGGTCTGGGGCCAACGTCCTGACTTTC
CDR3: CASTRAAGGSGANVLTF

size: few
D: NA
V: TRBV29-1
J: TRBJ2-1
DNA: TGCAGCGCCCAAAAGGGGGTCTTAGATGGATTTCAGTTCTTC
CDR3: CSAQKGVLDGFQFF

size: NA
D: TRBD2
V: TRBV29-1
J: TRBJ2-1
DNA: TGCAGCGGGCACTCTAGCGGGAAGAGCTCCTACAATGAGCAGTTCTTC
CDR3: CSGHSSGKSSYNEQFF

size: NA
D: NA
V: TRBV6-1
J: TRBJ1-2
DNA: TGTGCCAGCACCATCGGACAGAGCTATGGCTACACCTTC
CDR3: CASTIGQSYGYTF

size: NA
D: TRBD1
V: TRBV4-1
J: TRBJ1-6
DNA: TGCGCCAGCAACTCTTGGGACAGAAAATATTCACCCCTCCACTTT
CDR3: CASNSWDRKYSPLHF

size: NA
D: TRBD1
V: TRBV28
J: TRBJ1-2
DNA: TGTGCCAGCAGTAACAGGGGCTATGGCTACACCTTC
CDR3: CASSNRGYGYTF

size: few
D: TRBD2
V: TRBV7-2
J: TRBJ2-5
DNA: TGTGCCAGCAGCTTAGGGGTGGGAGGGGTCGAGACCCAGTACTTC
CDR3: CASSLGVGGVETQYF

size: NA
D: TRBD1
V: TRBV20-1
J: TRBJ2-7
DNA: TGCAGTGCACTCACAGGGGACGAGCAGTACTTC
CDR3: CSALTGDEQYF

size: NA
D: TRBD1
V: TRBV30
J: TRBJ1-5
DNA: TGTGCCTGGACCCACTACAGGGGCGACCAAAATCAGCCCCAGCATTTT
CDR3: CAWTHYRGDQNQPQHF

size: once
D: NA
V: TRBV15
J: TRBJ1-6
DNA: TGTGCCACCAGCAGAGGTGATTCGGGATTTACATATGGTTCACCCCTCCACTTT
CDR3: CATSRGDSGFTYGSPLHF

size: NA
D: NA
V: TRBV11-2
J: TRBJ2-5
DNA: TGTGCCAGCAGCCCGGGAATACAGACCCAGTACTTC
CDR3: CASSPGIQTQYF

size: NA
D: TRBD1
V: TRBV18
J: TRBJ2-7
DNA: TGTGCCAGCTCATCGGGACAGGGGGCGTGGGAGCAGTACTTC
CDR3: CASSSGQGAWEQYF

size: NA
D: TRBD2
V: TRBV5-1
J: TRBJ2-1
DNA: TGCGCCAGCAGCGTAGGGGAGGGACTAACAATGAGGCAGTTCTTC
CDR3: CASSVGEGLTMRQFF

size: NA
D: NA
V: TRBV28
J: TRBJ2-7
DNA: TGTGCCAGCAGCTCAGGGGCCATCTCCTCCTACGAGCAGTACTTC
CDR3: CASSSGAISSYEQYF

size: few
D: NA
V: TRBV9
J: TRBJ1-6
DNA: TGTGCCAGCAGCGTAGACGGGGTAGATTCACCCCTCCACTTT
CDR3: CASSVDGVDSPLHF

size: few
D: TRBD2
V: TRBV29-1
J: TRBJ2-1
DNA: TGCAGCGTTAGGCGGGAGGATAGCTCCTACAATGAGCAGTTCTTC
CDR3: CSVRREDSSYNEQFF

size: NA
D: TRBD1
V: TRBV6-5
J: TRBJ2-1
DNA: TGTGCCAGCAGGACTACAGGGGACGGTGAGCAGTTCTTC
CDR3: CASRTTGDGEQFF

size: NA
D: TRBD2
V: TRBV7-6
J: TRBJ2-7
DNA: TGTGCCAGCAGCTTAGTAGCGGGAGGGTACGAGCAGTACTTC
CDR3: CASSLVAGGYEQYF

size: NA
D: NA
V: TRBV19
J: TRBJ2-7
DNA: TGTGCCAGTAGTATAGGGGGGGACCCAACGGTCGACGAGCAGTACTTC
CDR3: CASSIGGDPTVDEQYF

size: few
D: NA
V: TRBV7-9
J: TRBJ2-1
DNA: TGTGCCAGCAGCTTCCCCTTCGGGGGGCTACCCTACAATGAGCAGTTCTTC
CDR3: CASSFPFGGLPYNEQFF

size: NA
D: NA
V: TRBV7-2
J: TRBJ2-7
DNA: TGTGCCAGCAGCCCGACAGGAAGCCCGTACGAGCAGTACTTC
CDR3: CASSPTGSPYEQYF

size: few
D: TRBD1
V: TRBV28
J: TRBJ2-1
DNA: TGTGGTACCGGGACAGCCTACAATGAGCAGTTCTTC
CDR3: CGTGTAYNEQFF

size: NA
D: TRBD2
V: TRBV4-1
J: TRBJ2-3
DNA: TGCGCCAGCAGCCAATGGGCTAGCGGGGGCACAGATACGCAGTATTTT
CDR3: CASSQWASGGTDTQYF

size: NA
D: NA
V: TRBV5-5
J: TRBJ2-7
DNA: TGTGCCAGCAGCCCCGGACAGATATCCTACGAGCAGTACTTC
CDR3: CASSPGQISYEQYF

size: NA
D: TRBD2
V: TRBV2
J: TRBJ2-4
DNA: TGTGCCAGCAGTGCACCGGGACTAGCGGGAGGAGACATTCAGTACTTC
CDR3: CASSAPGLAGGDIQYF

size: NA
D: TRBD2
V: TRBV10-3
J: TRBJ2-5
DNA: TGTGCCATCAGTGAGTCATCGGGGGGGGAGACCCAGTACTTC
CDR3: CAISESSGGETQYF

size: NA
D: TRBD1
V: TRBV7-3
J: TRBJ1-2
DNA: TGTGCCAGCAGTCCTAGCCCGGACAGGGGGCTTGGCTACACCTTC
CDR3: CASSPSPDRGLGYTF

size: NA
D: NA
V: TRBV29-1
J: TRBJ1-2
DNA: TGCAGCGTTGAAGGGGGCGCGGGATATGGCTACACCTTC
CDR3: CSVEGGAGYGYTF

size: few
D: TRBD1
V: TRBV28
J: TRBJ2-3
DNA: TGTGCCAGCATCCGGGACAGAGATCATACGCAGTATTTT
CDR3: CASIRDRDHTQYF

size: NA
D: NA
V: TRBV7-2
J: TRBJ1-6
DNA: TGTGCCGGGGGGGTGGGAAATTCACCCCTCCACTTT
CDR3: CAGGVGNSPLHF